Sequencing of this TCR beta chain was carried out in a study of T-cell memory formation after mild COVID-19 (dated by TCRdb to 2020 to 2022). As for the study more broadly: Most TCR sequence clusters were specific to one of the two donors. Longitudinal TCRalpha and TCRbeta repertoire sequencing tracked T-cell clones expanding and contracting after mild COVID-19 in a couple of donors. The cohort was made up of two young adult volunteers, one female and one male, who were previously healthy. The paper's findings and limits, for the study overall: Clones that contracted from day 15 to 85 showed balanced CD4/CD8 phenotypes, whereas a second wave of clones that expanded from day 15 to 37 leaned towards CD4+. Only a couple of mild cases were covered in the study, and larger cohorts including severe cases with pre-infection samples were considered necessary. Some responding clones were detected in pre-infection memory, suggesting pre-existing cross-reactive memory T cells joined the SARS-CoV-2 response. SARS-CoV-2 specificity was not confirmed for the second-wave clones peaking on day 37. Contracting CD4+ clones turned up mainly in the CM and EM memory subsets, whereas EMRA was where CD8+ clones were enriched.

Ten or more counts support this clonotype. No antigen is known for it. Base-call qualities are not available, and no considerably larger clone is one nucleotide away. PBMCs were isolated by Ficoll-Paque density gradient centrifugation. At the junction V is shortened by 8 bases and J by 3 bases; bases outside the gene matches: 7. The germline V gene supplies CDR1 SNHLY and CDR2 FYNNEI. The CDR3 contains 13 residues, cysteine and phenylalanine counted. Kept here is only the CDR3 DNA, which spans 39 bases and is read in frame from base 1. Sequencer: Illumina NovaSeq 6000. cDNA libraries for TCRalpha and TCRbeta were prepared by 5'RACE using constant-segment primers, with sample barcodes and unique molecular identifiers added. Trizol reagent was used to extract RNA from every sample. Libraries were amplified in two PCR steps, with a second sample barcode and Illumina TruSeq adapters added in the second step. Libraries were sequenced on an Illumina NovaSeq with 2 x 150 bp paired-end reads. Regarding the original processing steps: The reads were demultiplexed and collapsed into UMI-guided consensus sequences using migec v1.2.7. Using mixcr v2.1.11, the UMI consensuses were aligned to TRA and TRB V and J templates and assembled into clonotypes. Clonotypes were classified as expanded or contracted when called significant by both edgeR and NoisET, with noise models trained on biological replicates. For edgeR calls, the thresholds were a false discovery rate-adjusted p below 0.01 and a log2 fold-change of 1. As an exploratory analysis of dynamics, max-normalized trajectories of the 1000 most abundant clonotypes were examined with PCA combined with hierarchical clustering. Separately sequenced CD4+ and CD8+ repertoires were used to assign a CD4 or CD8 phenotype to each responding clone. TCRdb reprocessed the public reads (quality trimming at Q25 with fastp, clone calling with MiXCR) and kept in-frame beta chains. Every distinct CDR3 protein forms one entry, paired with its most common genes and DNA. The V and J calls were not made by the authors but by TCRdb's processing. This sample is represented by roughly 500,000 distinct CDR3 sequences; roughly 20% of them were singletons. The ten largest clones add up to approximately 13% of the sample.

The chain is made from TRBV2 and TRBJ2-7, with 7 central nucleotides matching TRBD2. The source material was PBMCs or a T cell subset sorted from them (not recorded which). This receptor was identified in an adult woman who had mild COVID-19 (a few samples of this study predate the infection). The sample titles of this study are shuffled in the database, so cell type and time point are left out; the donor was told from shared clones. The nucleotide sequence reads as follows: TGTGCCAGCCTGTTGGCTAGCGGCTACGAGCAGTACTTC. Its translation is CASLLASGYEQYF.